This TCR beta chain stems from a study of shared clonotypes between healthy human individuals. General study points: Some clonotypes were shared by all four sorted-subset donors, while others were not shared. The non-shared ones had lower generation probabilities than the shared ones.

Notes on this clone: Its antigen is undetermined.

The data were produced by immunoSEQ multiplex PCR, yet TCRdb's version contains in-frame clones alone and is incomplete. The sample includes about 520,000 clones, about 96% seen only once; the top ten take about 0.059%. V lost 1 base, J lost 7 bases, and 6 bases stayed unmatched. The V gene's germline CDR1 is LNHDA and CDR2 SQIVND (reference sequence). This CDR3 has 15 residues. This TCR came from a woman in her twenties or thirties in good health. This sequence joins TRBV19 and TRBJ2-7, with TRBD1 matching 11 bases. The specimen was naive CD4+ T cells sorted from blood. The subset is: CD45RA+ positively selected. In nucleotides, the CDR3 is TGTGCCAGTAGTATAGTAGGACAGGGGGCTGAAGAGCAGTACTTC. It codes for CASSIVGQGAEEQYF.